This T cell receptor (beta chain) originates from a study of cytotoxic CD8 clonotypes in ibrutinib-treated CLL. For the study at large: Responses: about 25 partial, 2 complete; after median approximately 67 months, around 14 stayed remitted, around 12 progressed.

Genomic DNA in a quantity of around 2 micrograms was derived from cryopreserved PBMCs for TCR beta libraries. In the case of this clone: Antigen specificity is unknown.

CDR1 and CDR2 from the germline V gene are SGHTA and FQGNSA. CDR3 length: 15 residues. The germline V and J ends were trimmed by 5 bases and 0 bases, with 11 bases remaining between them. Study-wide results and limits: On treatment, the uncommon public clonotypes contracted or remained stable.

Produced via immunoSEQ multiplex PCR; TCRdb's table is partial and in-frame only. The table includes tens of thousands of clones, approximately 48% detected once. This sample comprised PBMCs, obtained before ibrutinib treatment. The origin of this receptor is a human donor with chronic lymphocytic leukemia. The chain employs TRBV7-2 and TRBJ1-5; a possible D gene is TRBD1 (5 bases). CDR3 nucleotide sequence: TGTGCCAGCAGCAGGGACGGGGATAGCAATCAGCCCCAGCATTTT. Its protein product is CASSRDGDSNQPQHF.